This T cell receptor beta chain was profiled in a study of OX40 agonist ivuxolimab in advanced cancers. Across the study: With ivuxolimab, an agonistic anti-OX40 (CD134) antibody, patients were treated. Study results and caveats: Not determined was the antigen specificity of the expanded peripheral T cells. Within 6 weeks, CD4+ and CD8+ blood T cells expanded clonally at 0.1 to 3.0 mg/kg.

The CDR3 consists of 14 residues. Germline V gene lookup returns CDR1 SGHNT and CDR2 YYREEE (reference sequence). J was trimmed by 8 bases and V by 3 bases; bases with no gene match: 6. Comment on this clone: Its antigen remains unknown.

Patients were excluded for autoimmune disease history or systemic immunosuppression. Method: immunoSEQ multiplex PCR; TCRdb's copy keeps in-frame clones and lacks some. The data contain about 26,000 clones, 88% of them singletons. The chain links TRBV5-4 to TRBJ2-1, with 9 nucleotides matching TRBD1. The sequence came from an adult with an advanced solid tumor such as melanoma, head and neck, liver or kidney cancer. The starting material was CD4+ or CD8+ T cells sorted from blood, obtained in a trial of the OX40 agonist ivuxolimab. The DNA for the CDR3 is TGTGCCAGCAGCTCGGGGACAGGGAGTTATGAGCAGTTCTTC. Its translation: CASSSGTGSYEQFF.